The 30 T cell receptor beta chains below all came from one sample that was sequenced in a study (dated by TCRdb to between 2014 and 2017). To prepare the library, 5' RACE was applied. The instrument given in TCRdb is Illumina MiSeq. The public reads were reprocessed in TCRdb via fastp at Q25 and MiXCR, keeping in-frame beta chains. Every distinct CDR3 protein forms one entry, paired with its most common genes and DNA. Across this sample there are around 52,000 distinct CDR3 sequences, with 28% seen only once. The ten most abundant clones make up approximately 3% of the sample. Sequenced input: tumor-infiltrating memory CD4+ T cells sorted from the breast tumor. Taken with the paper, the label for cell subset or site translates to: memory CD4+ T cells, CD4+CD45RO+CD25-. All receptors come from a female donor with breast cancer.

This clonotype appeared a few times. V gene TRBV12-3 or TRBV12-4 combines with J gene TRBJ1-6; the D gene is possibly TRBD1 (5 bases). Trimming took 3 bases from V and 2 from J, leaving 8 bases between them. The CDR3 spans 15 residues. The CDR3 DNA sequence: TGTGCCAGCAGTTTGGGCAGGGCCTATAATTCACCCCTCCACTTT. Translating gives CASSLGRAYNSPLHF.

The genes are TRBV18 and TRBJ1-3, with D uncertain. Germline V gene data show CDR1 as KGHSH and CDR2 as LQKENI. This CDR3 has 14 residues. V shed 3 bases and J shed 9 bases, with 15 bases lying between them. The CDR3 nucleotides are TGTGCCAGCTCACCGGGTCAGGACCACGGCACCATATATTTT. Translating it yields CASSPGQDHGTIYF.

The chain combines TRBV5-1 with TRBJ2-6; TRBD1 agrees at 7 bases. This CDR3 comprises 16 residues. V gave up 2 bases and J gave up 4 bases; unmatched junction bases: 6. The germline V gene encodes CDR1 SGHRS and CDR2 YFSETQ. CDR3 protein: CASSLTGEPGANVLTF. DNA for the CDR3: TGCGCCAGCAGCTTAACAGGGGAGCCCGGGGCCAACGTCCTGACTTTC. The whole variable domain, remainder taken from reference TRBV5-1 and TRBJ2-6, is KAGVTQTPRYLIKTRGQQVTLSCSPISGHRSVSWYQQTPGQGLQFLFEYFSETQRNKGNFPGRFSGRQFSNSRSEMNVSTLELGDSALYLCASSLTGEPGANVLTFGAGSRLTVL.

The chain couples TRBV6-5 to TRBJ2-1; perhaps TRBD2 as D (5 bases). This CDR3 has 15 amino acids. The germline gives CDR1 MNHEY, CDR2 SVGAGI. Between the trimmed V and J ends, which lost 4 bases and 0 bases, there was a span of 10 bases. CDR3 DNA: TGTGCCAGCAGTTCGTACGGGATCTCCTACAATGAGCAGTTCTTC. Its protein is CASSSYGISYNEQFF.

This rearrangement joins TRBV20-1 to TRBJ2-7; tentatively, D is TRBD1 or TRBD2 (6 bases each). The CDR3 contains 14 residues. V was shortened by 5 bases and J by 2 bases, with 16 bases between the two germline ends. Germline V gene data show CDR1 as DFQATT and CDR2 as SNEGSKA (reference sequence). The CDR3 sequence is CSADKGGGTYEQYF. Written as DNA, the CDR3 is TGCAGTGCTGATAAAGGGGGAGGAACCTACGAGCAGTACTTC.

This clonotype was counted between two and nine times. Here the CDR3 reads CASSLGTLIETEAFF. For the CDR3, the DNA is TGCGCCAGCAGCTTGGGGACATTAATAGAAACTGAAGCTTTCTTT. The rearrangement joins TRBV5-1 to TRBJ1-1; D might be TRBD1 (5 bases). V lost 0 bases and J lost 5, with 14 bases in between. The CDR3 runs 15 residues. Germline V gene sequence: CDR1 SGHRS, CDR2 YFSETQ.

The rearrangement uses TRBV28 and TRBJ1-3; D might be TRBD1 (5 bases). There are 14 residues in the CDR3. Germline V gene lookup returns CDR1 MDHEN and CDR2 SYDVKM. V lost 7 bases and J 4 bases, leaving 14 bases between the germline ends. The CDR3 coding sequence is TGTGCCAGCACTCCCTCTGGGGCGGGAAACACCATATATTTT. Residues: CASTPSGAGNTIYF.

This clonotype was observed a few times. The genes are TRBV4-1 and TRBJ1-1; maybe TRBD1 (6 bases). This CDR3 has 15 residues. Trimming took 0 bases from V and 4 from J, leaving 12 bases between them. From germline, CDR1 is MGHRA and CDR2 YSYEKL. CDR3 bases: TGCGCCAGCAGCCAAGAAGGTACAGGGTTCACTGAAGCTTTCTTT. Its protein product is CASSQEGTGFTEAFF.

In DNA, the CDR3 is TGCAGTGCTAGAGGATCTAGCGGGAGGACTGACGAGCAGTACGTC. It encodes CSARGSSGRTDEQYV. The rearrangement joins TRBV20-1 to TRBJ2-7, with 11 bases matching TRBD2. CDR1 is DFQATT, CDR2 SNEGSKA, per germline (reference sequence). After removal of 1 base from V and 5 bases from J, the junction contained 7 bases not matched to a gene. This CDR3 contains 15 residues.

This clonotype was detected only a few times. DNA for the CDR3: TGCGCCAGCAGCCCGACGACAGGGGAATCTAATTCACCCCTCCACTTT. This sequence encodes CASSPTTGESNSPLHF. The gene calls are TRBV5-1 and TRBJ1-6; 8 bases map to TRBD1. The CDR3 runs 16 residues. Trimming at V came to 4 bases and at J to 6 bases, leaving 9 bases not matched to a gene. The V gene's germline CDR1 is SGHRS and CDR2 YFSETQ.

The V gene is TRBV20-1, the J gene TRBJ1-2; 8 nucleotides match TRBD1. J was trimmed by 4 bases and V by 6 bases; bases with no gene match: 13. CDR3 length equals 15 residues. The germline CDR1 and CDR2 sequences are DFQATT and SNEGSKA (reference sequence). The CDR3 region is CSAGGTGEFGYGYTF. The CDR3 DNA follows: TGCAGTGCGGGAGGGACAGGAGAGTTTGGCTATGGCTACACCTTC.

Notes on this clonotype: A read error is possible here, since a much larger clone lies one base away. The chain couples TRBV7-2 to TRBJ2-7; TRBD1 agrees at 9 bases. This CDR3 is built from 13 residues. Germline assignment: CDR1 SGHTA and CDR2 FQGNSA. The CDR3: CASSLRTGEERYF. The CDR3 DNA reads TGTGCCAGCAGCTTACGGACAGGGGAAGAGCGGTACTTC.

A word on this clonotype: A junction end diverges from the germline sequence, so it may reflect a read error. V is TRBV4-3 and J is TRBJ2-1; 9 nucleotides align to TRBD1. The CDR3 runs 14 residues. Germline CDR1 is LGHNA and CDR2 is YSLEER. The CDR3 DNA reads as TGCGCCAGCAGCAGGGACAGGGTCACGAATGAGCAGCTCTTC. The encoded protein is CASSRDRVTNEQLF.

In its sample, this clonotype was seen a few times. The V and J genes are TRBV7-9 and TRBJ1-1; 8 bases map to TRBD1. This CDR3 is 18 amino acids long. V dropped 4 bases and J dropped 1; count of bases not matched to a gene: 14. Per germline, CDR1 SEHNR and CDR2 FQNEAQ (reference sequence). This CDR3 reads CASSSGPDRGGWNTEAFF. CDR3 DNA sequence: TGTGCCAGCAGCTCGGGGCCAGACAGGGGAGGTTGGAACACTGAAGCTTTCTTT. Full variable domain (outside the CDR3, taken from reference TRBV7-9 and TRBJ1-1): DTGVSQNPRHKITKRGQNVTFRCDPISEHNRLYWYRQTLGQGPEFLTYFQNEAQLEKSRLLSDRFSAERPKGSFSTLEIQRTEQGDSAMYLCASSSGPDRGGWNTEAFFGQGTRLTVV.

A few counts support this clonotype. The J gene is TRBJ2-7, the V gene TRBV5-1; perhaps TRBD1 as D (7 bases). This CDR3 is built from 14 residues. Germline V lookup: CDR1 SGHRS, CDR2 YFSETQ. Trimming cost V 0 bases and J 2 bases, with 9 bases left between them. The chain's CDR3 is CASSLARGAYEQYF. The CDR3 nucleotides read TGCGCCAGCAGCTTGGCCAGGGGGGCCTACGAGCAGTACTTC.

The chain couples TRBV11-1 to TRBJ2-1; D perhaps matches TRBD2 (5 bases). Germline CDR1 SGHAT, CDR2 FQDESV (reference sequence). Trimming pared 1 base from V and 10 bases from J, leaving 17 bases between. The CDR3 loop spans 15 amino acids. CDR3 amino acids: CASSLVAGGRGEQFF. The DNA of the CDR3 is TGTGCCAGCAGCTTAGTAGCAGGAGGAAGAGGGGAGCAGTTCTTC.

V gene TRBV7-2 combines with J gene TRBJ1-1; possibly TRBD1 for D (6 bases). The CDR3 totals 14 residues. The V end was cut by 4 bases, the J end by 11 bases, with 20 bases between. Looked up from germline, CDR1 is SGHTA and CDR2 is FQGNSA. CDR3: CASSSPGHQFVAFF. Here the CDR3 DNA reads TGTGCCAGCAGCTCCCCGGGACACCAGTTCGTGGCTTTCTTT.

This chain uses TRBV5-5 with TRBJ2-2; D is unclear. The CDR3 runs 17 residues. V lost 7 bases to trimming and J lost 5 bases, with 24 bases between them. Germline CDR1 SGHKS, CDR2 YYEKEE (reference sequence). Here the CDR3 reads CASGNLGYGVGTGELFF. CDR3 DNA: TGTGCCAGCGGGAACTTGGGATATGGGGTCGGTACCGGGGAGCTGTTTTTT.

On this clonotype: This sequence may be a read error, since a much larger clone differs from it by one base. The chain combines TRBV2 with TRBJ2-2; D may be TRBD2 (6 bases). The CDR3 has 17 amino acids. V gave up 7 bases and J gave up 2 bases, with 20 bases separating them. CDR1 and CDR2 from the germline V gene are SNHLY and FYNNEI. Here the CDR3 DNA reads TGTGCCAGCAATGTTGTTCGGGCGGGAAGTAACACCGGGGAGCTGTTTTTT. Translation gives CASNVVRAGSNTGELFF.

This clonotype was seen a handful of times. V gene TRBV5-1 combines with J gene TRBJ1-2; TRBD1 agrees at 8 bases. CDR3 length equals 15 residues. J lost 4 bases, V lost 4 bases, and 9 bases had no gene match. Germline CDR1 and CDR2: SGHRS and YFSETQ. CDR3 loop: CASSPTVTGAYGYTF. CDR3 in DNA: TGCGCCAGCAGCCCTACGGTGACAGGGGCCTATGGCTACACCTTC.

Only a few counts were recorded for this clonotype. This chain uses TRBV29-1 with TRBJ2-1; D gene ambiguous. Germline CDR1 reads SQVTM; CDR2 reads ANQGSEA. Trimming took off 6 bases at V and 1 base at J, with 10 bases between the two ends. The CDR3 runs to 13 residues. In DNA form, the CDR3 reads TGCAGCGTCAGCTGGAGTTCCTACAATGAGCAGTTCTTC. Residues: CSVSWSSYNEQFF.

Points on this clonotype: A read error may account for a junction end that differs from germline. The chain couples TRBV20-1 to TRBJ2-3; D perhaps matches TRBD2 (5 bases). The CDR3 covers 14 residues. CDR1 and CDR2 from the germline V gene are DFQATT and SNEGSKA (reference sequence). CDR3 residues: CSARDFGGTDTQYF. The DNA for the CDR3 is TGCAGTGCTAGAGATTTTGGAGGCACGGATACGCAGTATTTT.

The chain combines TRBV7-2 with TRBJ1-2; D may be TRBD1 (6 bases). Per germline, CDR1 SGHTA and CDR2 FQGNSA. The V end was cut by 5 bases, the J end by 8 bases, with 21 bases between. CDR3 length equals 15 residues. CDR3 sequence reads: CASSQEGGLVRGYTF. CDR3 nucleotides: TGTGCCAGCAGCCAGGAGGGGGGGCTAGTGCGGGGCTACACCTTC.

The chain is built from TRBV11-2 and TRBJ1-1; D unclear. Trimming cost V 5 bases and J 2 bases, with 21 bases left between them. The CDR3 length is 17 residues. The V gene's germline CDR1 is SGHAT and CDR2 FQNNGV. CDR3 nucleotide sequence: TGTGCCAGCAGCCCTCCCCCGGAAGGTTTGGGAAACACTGAAGCTTTCTTT. Its translation is CASSPPPEGLGNTEAFF. Using reference TRBV11-2 and TRBJ1-1 for the parts outside the CDR3, the full variable domain is EAGVAQSPRYKIIEKRQSVAFWCNPISGHATLYWYQQILGQGPKLLIQFQNNGVVDDSQLPKDRFSAERLKGVDSTLKIQPAKLEDSAVYLCASSPPPEGLGNTEAFFGQGTRLTVV.

This clonotype was seen at least ten times. The chain links TRBV5-1 to TRBJ2-2; tentatively, D is TRBD1 (6 bases). This CDR3 comprises 13 residues. Trimming shortened V by 4 bases and J by 9 bases, and 13 bases separated the two germline ends. The V gene's germline CDR1 is SGHRS and CDR2 YFSETQ. In DNA form, the CDR3 reads TGCGCCAGCAGCACGCCGGACAGTCGGGAGCTGTTTTTT. It translates to CASSTPDSRELFF.

Note on this clonotype: A junction boundary mismatches the germline segment, possibly from a read error. The rearrangement uses TRBV20-1 and TRBJ2-2; 9 nucleotides agree with TRBD2. CDR1 and CDR2 from the germline V gene are DFQATT and SNEGSKA (reference sequence). This CDR3 has 14 amino acids. CDR3 bases: TGCAGTGCTAGACTAGCGGGAACGGACGGGGAGCTGTTCTTT. Translating it yields CSARLAGTDGELFF.

This clonotype showed up many times. The chain has TRBV12-3 or TRBV12-4 and TRBJ2-1; D ambiguous. The V gene lost 2 bases and the J gene lost 5 bases, with 1 base spanning the gap. The CDR3 runs 11 residues. The CDR3 loop is CASSLHNEQFF. The CDR3 bases are TGTGCCAGCAGTTTACACAATGAGCAGTTCTTC.

The table lists this clonotype with a few counts. The chain joins TRBV5-5 to TRBJ2-5; D remains unclear. Germline-derived CDR1 and CDR2 are SGHKS and YYEKEE (reference sequence). V lost 3 bases and J 5 bases, leaving 17 bases between the germline ends. CDR3 length: 15 residues. The CDR3: CASSSQAMRLETQYF. CDR3 bases: TGTGCCAGCAGCTCGCAAGCGATGCGACTGGAGACCCAGTACTTC.

The J gene is TRBJ1-1, the V gene TRBV5-1; no clear D gene. Looked up from germline, CDR1 is SGHRS and CDR2 is YFSETQ. The CDR3 spans 14 residues. V was trimmed by 4 bases and J by 5 bases, leaving 15 bases between them. The CDR3 sequence is CASSLLPLATEAFF. Written as DNA, the CDR3 is TGCGCCAGCAGCCTACTGCCATTAGCGACTGAAGCTTTCTTT.

V and J are TRBV5-1 and TRBJ2-5, with D perhaps assigned TRBD1 or TRBD2 (5 bases each). The CDR3 loop spans 14 amino acids. The ends were cut back, 4 bases at V and 2 bases at J, with 12 bases in the middle. Germline CDR1 SGHRS, CDR2 YFSETQ. The CDR3 DNA reads as TGCGCCAGCAGCCCAGGCTGGGGGCAAGAGACCCAGTACTTC. It translates to CASSPGWGQETQYF. Full variable domain (missing parts from reference TRBV5-1 and TRBJ2-5): KAGVTQTPRYLIKTRGQQVTLSCSPISGHRSVSWYQQTPGQGLQFLFEYFSETQRNKGNFPGRFSGRQFSNSRSEMNVSTLELGDSALYLCASSPGWGQETQYFGPGTRLLVL.